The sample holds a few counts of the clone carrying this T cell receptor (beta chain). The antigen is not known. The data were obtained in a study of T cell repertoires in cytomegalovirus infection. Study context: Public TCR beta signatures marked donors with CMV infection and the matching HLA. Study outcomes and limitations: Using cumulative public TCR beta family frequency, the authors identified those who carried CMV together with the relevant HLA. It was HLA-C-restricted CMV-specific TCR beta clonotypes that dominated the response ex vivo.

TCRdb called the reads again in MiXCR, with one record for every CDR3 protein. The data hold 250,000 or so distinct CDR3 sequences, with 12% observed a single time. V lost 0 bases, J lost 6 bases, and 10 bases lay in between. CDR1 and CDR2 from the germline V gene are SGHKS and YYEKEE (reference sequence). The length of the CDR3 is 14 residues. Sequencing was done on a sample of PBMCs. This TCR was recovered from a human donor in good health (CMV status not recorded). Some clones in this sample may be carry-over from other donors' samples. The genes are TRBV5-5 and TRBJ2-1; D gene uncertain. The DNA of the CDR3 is TGTGCCAGCAGCTTGGTGGTAACTACCAATGAGCAGTTCTTC. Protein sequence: CASSLVVTTNEQFF.